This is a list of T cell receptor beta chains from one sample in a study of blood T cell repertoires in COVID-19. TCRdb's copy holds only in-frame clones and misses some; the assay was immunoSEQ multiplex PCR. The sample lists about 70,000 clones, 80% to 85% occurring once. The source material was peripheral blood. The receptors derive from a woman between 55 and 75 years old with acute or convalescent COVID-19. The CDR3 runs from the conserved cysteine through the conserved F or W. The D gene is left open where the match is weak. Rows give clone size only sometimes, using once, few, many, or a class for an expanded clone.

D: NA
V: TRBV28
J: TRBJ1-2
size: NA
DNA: TGTGCCAGCAGTTTTGGGGCCTATGGCTACACCTTC
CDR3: CASSFGAYGYTF

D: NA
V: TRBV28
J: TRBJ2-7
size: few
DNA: TGTGCCAGCAGTTGGACAGTTTTCCCCTACGAGCAGTACTTC
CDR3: CASSWTVFPYEQYF

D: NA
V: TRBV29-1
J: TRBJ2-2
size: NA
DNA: TGCAGCGTTCGACTAAACACCGGGGAGCTGTTTTTT
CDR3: CSVRLNTGELFF

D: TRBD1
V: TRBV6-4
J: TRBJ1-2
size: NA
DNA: TGTGCCAGACCTGGGAGACAGGGTGTGAACTATGGCTACACCTTC
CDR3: CARPGRQGVNYGYTF

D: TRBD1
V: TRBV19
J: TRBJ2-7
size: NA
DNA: TGTGCCAGTAGTCCCCGGGACAGAGGCTACGAGCAGTACTTC
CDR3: CASSPRDRGYEQYF

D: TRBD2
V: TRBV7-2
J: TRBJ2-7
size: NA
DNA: TGTGCCAGCAGCTTTAGCGGGATCCTGGGAGAGCAGTACTTC
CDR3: CASSFSGILGEQYF

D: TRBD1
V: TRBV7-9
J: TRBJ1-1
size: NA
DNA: TGTGCCAGCAGCCCGGACTGGGACAGGGTGAACACTGAAGCTTTCTTT
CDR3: CASSPDWDRVNTEAFF

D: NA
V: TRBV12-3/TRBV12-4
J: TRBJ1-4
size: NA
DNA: TGTGCCAGCAGTCTGATCATCCAGGGGTTACTGTTTTTT
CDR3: CASSLIIQGLLFF

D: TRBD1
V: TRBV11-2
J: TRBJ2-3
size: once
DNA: TGTGCCAGCAGCTCCCACTTAGGGACAGGGGACGGCACAGATACGCAGTATTTT
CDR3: CASSSHLGTGDGTDTQYF

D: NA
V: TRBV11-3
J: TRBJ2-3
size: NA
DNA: TGTGCCAGCAGCACCGGGATCACAGATACGCAGTATTTT
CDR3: CASSTGITDTQYF

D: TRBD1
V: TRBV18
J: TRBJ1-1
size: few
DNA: TGTGCCAGCTCACCAGGAGGGACAGGGATTTTCCATTTCTTT
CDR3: CASSPGGTGIFHFF

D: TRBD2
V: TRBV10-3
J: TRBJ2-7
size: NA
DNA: TGTGCCACCCAGTCTAGCGGGCGGAGCTCCTACGAGCAGTACTTC
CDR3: CATQSSGRSSYEQYF

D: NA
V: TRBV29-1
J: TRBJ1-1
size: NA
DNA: TGCAGCGTTGAGAGGGCATCTGGCACTGAAGCTTTCTTT
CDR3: CSVERASGTEAFF

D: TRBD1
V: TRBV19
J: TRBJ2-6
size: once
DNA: TGTGCCAGTAGTATAGCCATAGGGGGCTCCTCTGGGGCCAACGTCCTGACTTTC
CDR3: CASSIAIGGSSGANVLTF

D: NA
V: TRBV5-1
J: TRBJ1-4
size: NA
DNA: TGCGCCAGCAGCTTGGCTTACCAGGGTATTGATGAAAAACTGTTTTTT
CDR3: CASSLAYQGIDEKLFF

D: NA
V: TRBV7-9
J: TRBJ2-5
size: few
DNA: TGTGCCAGCAGCTTTACTAGGGGGGAGACCCAGTACTTC
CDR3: CASSFTRGETQYF

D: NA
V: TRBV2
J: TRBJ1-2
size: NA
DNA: TGTGCCAGCAGTGAAGGGACAGACTATGGCTACACCTTC
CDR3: CASSEGTDYGYTF

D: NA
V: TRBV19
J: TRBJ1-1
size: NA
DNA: TGTGCCAGTAGTATTAAGCGGGGGGACACTGAAGCTTTCTTT
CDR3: CASSIKRGDTEAFF

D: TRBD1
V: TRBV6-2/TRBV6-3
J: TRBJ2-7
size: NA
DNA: TGTGCCAGCAGTTATGGGGTGACAGGGATCTACGAGCAGTACTTC
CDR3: CASSYGVTGIYEQYF

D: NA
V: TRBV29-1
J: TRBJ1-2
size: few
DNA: TGCAGCGTTCGAGACAATGCTAACTATGGCTACACCTTC
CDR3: CSVRDNANYGYTF

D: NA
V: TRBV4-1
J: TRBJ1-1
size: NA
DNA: TGCGCCAGCAGCCAAGCCCCTCTCAGGTACACTGAAGCTTTCTTT
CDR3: CASSQAPLRYTEAFF

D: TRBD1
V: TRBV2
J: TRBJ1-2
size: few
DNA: TGTGCCAGCAGTGGTACAGGGGCCCTCTATGGCTACACCTTC
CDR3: CASSGTGALYGYTF